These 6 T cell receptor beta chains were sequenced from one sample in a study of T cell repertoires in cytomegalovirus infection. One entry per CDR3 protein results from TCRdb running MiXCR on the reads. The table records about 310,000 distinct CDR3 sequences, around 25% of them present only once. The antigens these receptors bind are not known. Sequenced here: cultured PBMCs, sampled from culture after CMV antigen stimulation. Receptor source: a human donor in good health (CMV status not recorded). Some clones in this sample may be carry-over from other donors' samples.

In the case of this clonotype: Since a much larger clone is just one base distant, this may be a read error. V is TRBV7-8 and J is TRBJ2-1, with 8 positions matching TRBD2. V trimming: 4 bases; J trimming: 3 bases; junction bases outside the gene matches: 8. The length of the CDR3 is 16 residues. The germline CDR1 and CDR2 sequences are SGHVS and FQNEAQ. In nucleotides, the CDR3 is TGTGCCAGCAGCTCATCCGGGAGGGCCCTCTACAATGAGCAGTTCTTC. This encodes CASSSSGRALYNEQFF. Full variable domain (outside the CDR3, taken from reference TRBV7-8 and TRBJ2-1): GAGVSQSPRYKVAKRGQDVALRCDPISGHVSLFWYQQALGQGPEFLTYFQNEAQLDKSGLPSDRFFAERPEGSVSTLKIQRTQQEDSAVYLCASSSSGRALYNEQFFGPGTRLTVL.

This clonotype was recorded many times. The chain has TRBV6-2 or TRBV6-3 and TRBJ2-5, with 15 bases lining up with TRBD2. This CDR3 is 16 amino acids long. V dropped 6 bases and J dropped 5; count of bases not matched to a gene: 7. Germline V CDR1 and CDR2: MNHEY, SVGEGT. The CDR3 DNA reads TGTGCCAGCAGCTGGACTAGCGGGAGGGCGACGGAGACCCAGTACTTC. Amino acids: CASSWTSGRATETQYF.

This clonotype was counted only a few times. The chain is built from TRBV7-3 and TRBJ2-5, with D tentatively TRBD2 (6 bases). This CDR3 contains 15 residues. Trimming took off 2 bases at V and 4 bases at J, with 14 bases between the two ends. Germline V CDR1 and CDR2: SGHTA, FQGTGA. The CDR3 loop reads CASSLYGGGLETQYF. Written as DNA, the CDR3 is TGTGCCAGCAGCTTATACGGGGGAGGATTAGAGACCCAGTACTTC. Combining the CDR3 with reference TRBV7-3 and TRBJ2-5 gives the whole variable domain GAGVSQTPSNKVTEKGKYVELRCDPISGHTALYWYRQSLGQGPEFLIYFQGTGAADDSGLPNDRFFAVRPEGSVSTLKIQRTERGDSAVYLCASSLYGGGLETQYFGPGTRLLVL.

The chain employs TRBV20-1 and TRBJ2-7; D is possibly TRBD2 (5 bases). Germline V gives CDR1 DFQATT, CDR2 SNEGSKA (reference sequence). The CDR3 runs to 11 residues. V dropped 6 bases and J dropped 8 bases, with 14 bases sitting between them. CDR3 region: CSAQAGIKQYV. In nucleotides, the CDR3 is TGCAGTGCCCAGGCCGGGATCAAGCAGTACGTC.

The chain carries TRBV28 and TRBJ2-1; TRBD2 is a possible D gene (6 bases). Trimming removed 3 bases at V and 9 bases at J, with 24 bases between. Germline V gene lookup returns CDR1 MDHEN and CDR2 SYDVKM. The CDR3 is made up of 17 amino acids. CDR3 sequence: CASSLSPSAGRSGEQFF. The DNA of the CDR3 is TGTGCCAGCAGTTTGTCCCCATCGGCGGGACGGTCGGGTGAGCAGTTCTTC.

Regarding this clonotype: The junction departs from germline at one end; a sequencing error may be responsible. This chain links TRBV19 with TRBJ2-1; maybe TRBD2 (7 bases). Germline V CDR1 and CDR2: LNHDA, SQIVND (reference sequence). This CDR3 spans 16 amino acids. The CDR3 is CASSREGGLDYNEQIF. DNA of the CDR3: TGTGCCAGTAGTAGGGAGGGGGGGCTAGACTACAATGAGCAGATCTTC. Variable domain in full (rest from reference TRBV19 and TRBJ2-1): DGGITQSPKYLFRKEGQNVTLSCEQNLNHDAMYWYRQDPGQGLRLIYYSQIVNDFQKGDIAEGYSVSREKKESFPLTVTSAQKNPTAFYLCASSREGGLDYNEQIFGPGTRLTVL.